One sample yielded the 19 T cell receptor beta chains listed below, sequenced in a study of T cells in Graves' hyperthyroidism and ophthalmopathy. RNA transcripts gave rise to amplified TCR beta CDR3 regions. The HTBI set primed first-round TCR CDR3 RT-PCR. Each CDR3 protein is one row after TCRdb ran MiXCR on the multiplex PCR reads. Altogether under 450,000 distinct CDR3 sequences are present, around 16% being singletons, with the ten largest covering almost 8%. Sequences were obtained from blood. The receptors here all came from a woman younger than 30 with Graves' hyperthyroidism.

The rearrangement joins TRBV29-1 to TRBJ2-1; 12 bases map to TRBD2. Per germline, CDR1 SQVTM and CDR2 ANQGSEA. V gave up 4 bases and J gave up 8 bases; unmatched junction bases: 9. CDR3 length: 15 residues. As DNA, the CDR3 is TGCAGCGTTGGCCAAGGGGGGACTAGCGGGTATGAGCAGTTCTTC. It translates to CSVGQGGTSGYEQFF.

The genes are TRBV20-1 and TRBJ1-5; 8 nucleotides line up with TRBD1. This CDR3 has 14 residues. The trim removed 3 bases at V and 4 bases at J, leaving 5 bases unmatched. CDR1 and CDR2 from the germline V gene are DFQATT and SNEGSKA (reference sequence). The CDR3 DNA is TGCAGTGCTAGGGGCAGGGGGCGGAATCAGCCCCAGCATTTT. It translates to CSARGRGRNQPQHF.

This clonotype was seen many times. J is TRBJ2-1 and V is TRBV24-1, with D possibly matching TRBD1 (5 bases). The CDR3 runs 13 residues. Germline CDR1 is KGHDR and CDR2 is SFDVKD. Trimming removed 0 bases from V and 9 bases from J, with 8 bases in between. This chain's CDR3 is CATSDLWGFEQFF. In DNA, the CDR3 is TGTGCCACCAGTGATTTGTGGGGCTTTGAGCAGTTCTTC.

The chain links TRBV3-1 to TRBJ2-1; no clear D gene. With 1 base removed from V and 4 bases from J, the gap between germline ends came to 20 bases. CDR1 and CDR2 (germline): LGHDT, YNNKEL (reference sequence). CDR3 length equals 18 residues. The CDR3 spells CASSQALIRPTEYNEQFF. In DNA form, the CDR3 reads TGTGCCAGCAGCCAAGCTCTTATAAGACCCACCGAATACAATGAGCAGTTCTTC.

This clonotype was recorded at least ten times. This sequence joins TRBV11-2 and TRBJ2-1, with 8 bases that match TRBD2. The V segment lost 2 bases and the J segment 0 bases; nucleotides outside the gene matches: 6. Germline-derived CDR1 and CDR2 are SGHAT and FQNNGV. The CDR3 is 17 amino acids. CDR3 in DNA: TGTGCCAGCAGCTTATTTCGGGAGGGGAGCTCCTACAATGAGCAGTTCTTC. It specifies CASSLFREGSSYNEQFF.

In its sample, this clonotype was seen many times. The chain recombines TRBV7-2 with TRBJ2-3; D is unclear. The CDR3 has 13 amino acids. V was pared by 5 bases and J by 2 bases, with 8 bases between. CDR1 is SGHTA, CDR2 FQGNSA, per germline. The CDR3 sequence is CASSPIVTDTQYF. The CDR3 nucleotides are TGTGCCAGCAGCCCCATTGTCACAGATACGCAGTATTTT.

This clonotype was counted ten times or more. CDR3 amino acids: CASSRGVYQETQYF. The CDR3 DNA follows: TGTGCCAGCAGCCGAGGGGTGTACCAAGAGACCCAGTACTTC. This chain uses TRBV13 with TRBJ2-5, with D possibly called TRBD1 or TRBD2 (5 bases each). Trimming took 5 bases from V and 0 from J, leaving 10 bases between them. Germline CDR1 and CDR2: PRHDT and FYEKMQ (reference sequence). This CDR3 has 14 residues. Drawing the rest from reference TRBV13 and TRBJ2-5, the complete variable domain is AAGVIQSPRHLIKEKRETATLKCYPIPRHDTVYWYQQGPGQDPQFLISFYEKMQSDKGSIPDRFSAQQFSDYHSELNMSSLELGDSALYFCASSRGVYQETQYFGPGTRLLVL.

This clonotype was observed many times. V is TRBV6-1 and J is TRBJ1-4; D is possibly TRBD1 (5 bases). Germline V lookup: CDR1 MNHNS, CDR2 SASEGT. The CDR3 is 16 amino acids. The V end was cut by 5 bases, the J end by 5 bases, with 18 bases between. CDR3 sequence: CASSPRTWGRNEKLFF. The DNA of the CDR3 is TGTGCCAGCAGTCCCCGAACCTGGGGACGGAATGAAAAACTGTTTTTT.

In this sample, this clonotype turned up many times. Written as DNA, the CDR3 is TGTGCCTGGAGTTCCGCTCAGGGATTGGATGAGCAGTTCTTC. Translating it yields CAWSSAQGLDEQFF. The chain couples TRBV30 to TRBJ2-1; D might be TRBD1 (5 bases). CDR1 and CDR2 from the germline V gene are GTSNPN and SVGIG (reference sequence). This CDR3 contains 14 residues. V lost 2 bases and J lost 8, with 16 bases in between.

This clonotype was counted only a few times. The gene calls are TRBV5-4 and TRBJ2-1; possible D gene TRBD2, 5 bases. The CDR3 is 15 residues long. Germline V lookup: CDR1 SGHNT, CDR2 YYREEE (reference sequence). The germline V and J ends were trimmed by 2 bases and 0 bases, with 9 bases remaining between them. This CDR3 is CASSFHSVSYNEQFF. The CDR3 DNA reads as TGTGCCAGCAGCTTCCATAGCGTCTCCTACAATGAGCAGTTCTTC.

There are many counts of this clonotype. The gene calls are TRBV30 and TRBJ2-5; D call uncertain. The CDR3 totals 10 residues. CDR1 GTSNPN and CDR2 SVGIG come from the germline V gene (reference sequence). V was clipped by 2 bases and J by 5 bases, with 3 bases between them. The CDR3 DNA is TGTGCCTGGAGTAAGGAGACCCAGTACTTC. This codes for CAWSKETQYF.

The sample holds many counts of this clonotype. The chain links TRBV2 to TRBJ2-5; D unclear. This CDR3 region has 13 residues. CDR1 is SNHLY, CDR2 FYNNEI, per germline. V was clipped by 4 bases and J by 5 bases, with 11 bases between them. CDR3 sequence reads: CASSGQTRETQYF. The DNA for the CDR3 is TGTGCCAGCAGTGGCCAGACTCGGGAGACCCAGTACTTC.

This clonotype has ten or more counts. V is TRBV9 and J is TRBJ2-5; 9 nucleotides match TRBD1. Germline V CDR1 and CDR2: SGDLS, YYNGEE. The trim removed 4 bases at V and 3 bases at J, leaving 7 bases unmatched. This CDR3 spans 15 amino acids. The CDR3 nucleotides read TGTGCCAGCAGCATTTCGGACAGGGGAGAAGAGACCCAGTACTTC. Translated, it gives CASSISDRGEETQYF. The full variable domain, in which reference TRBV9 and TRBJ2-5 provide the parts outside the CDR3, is DSGVTQTPKHLITATGQRVTLRCSPRSGDLSVYWYQQSLDQGLQFLIQYYNGEERAKGNILERFSAQQFPDLHSELNLSSLELGDSALYFCASSISDRGEETQYFGPGTRLLVL.

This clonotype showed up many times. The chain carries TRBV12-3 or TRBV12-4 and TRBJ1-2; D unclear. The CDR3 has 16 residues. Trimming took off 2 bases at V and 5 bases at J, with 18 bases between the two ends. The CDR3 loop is CASSLSRPPVKYGYTF. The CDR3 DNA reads TGTGCCAGCAGTTTATCCAGGCCCCCAGTGAAGTATGGCTACACCTTC.

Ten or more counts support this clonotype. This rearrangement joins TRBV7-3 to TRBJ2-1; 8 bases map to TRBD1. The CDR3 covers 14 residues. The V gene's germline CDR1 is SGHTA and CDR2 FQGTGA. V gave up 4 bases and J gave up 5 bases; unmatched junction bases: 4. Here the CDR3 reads CASSSYRGNNEQFF. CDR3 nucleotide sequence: TGTGCCAGCAGCTCATACAGGGGGAACAATGAGCAGTTCTTC.

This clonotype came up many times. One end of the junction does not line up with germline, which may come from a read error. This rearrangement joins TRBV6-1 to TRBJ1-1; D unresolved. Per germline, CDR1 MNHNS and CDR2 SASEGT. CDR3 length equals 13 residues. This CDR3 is CASSEERNSEAFF. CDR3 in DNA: TGTGCCAGCAGTGAAGAAAGAAACAGTGAAGCTTTCTTT.

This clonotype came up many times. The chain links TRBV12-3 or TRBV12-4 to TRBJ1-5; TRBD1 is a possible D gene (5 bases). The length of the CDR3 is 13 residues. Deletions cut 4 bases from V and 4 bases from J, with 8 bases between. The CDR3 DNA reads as TGTGCCAGCAGTTGGGGGTCTAATCAGCCCCAGCATTTT. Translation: CASSWGSNQPQHF.

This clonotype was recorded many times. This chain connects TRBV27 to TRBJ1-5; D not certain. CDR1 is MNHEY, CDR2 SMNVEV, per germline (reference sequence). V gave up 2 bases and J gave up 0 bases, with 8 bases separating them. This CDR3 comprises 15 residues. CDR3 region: CASSLVGVSNQPQHF. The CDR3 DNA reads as TGTGCCAGCAGTTTAGTTGGGGTTAGCAATCAGCCCCAGCATTTT.

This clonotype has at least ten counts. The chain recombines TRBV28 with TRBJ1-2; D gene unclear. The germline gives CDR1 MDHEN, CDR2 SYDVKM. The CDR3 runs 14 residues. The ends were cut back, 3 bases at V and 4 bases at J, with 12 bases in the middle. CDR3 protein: CASSFSAEGYGYTF. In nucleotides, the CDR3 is TGTGCCAGCAGTTTCTCCGCCGAGGGCTATGGCTACACCTTC.